This T cell receptor beta chain was identified during a study of blood T cell repertoires in COVID-19. Study-wide background: Both acute and convalescent COVID-19 samples were obtained from the United States, Italy and Spain. T cells, B-cell-depleted T cells, or PBMCs supplied cDNA or gDNA.

Germline V CDR1 and CDR2: SGHDN, FVKESK. This CDR3 comprises 14 residues. V was trimmed by 0 bases and J by 10 bases, leaving 13 bases between them. In the authors' workflow: Reference gene primer amplification gave estimated nucleated cell counts. Profiling relied on immunoSEQ multiplex PCR, and the TCRdb table lists in-frame clones only, not all of them. For V, J and clone size, that table is used; D and trimming come from the DNA. The table has 70,000 to 80,000 clones, about 87% seen once. This TCR was sampled from a woman in her forties or fifties with acute or convalescent COVID-19. The source material was peripheral blood. This sequence joins TRBV14 and TRBJ2-1; D ambiguous. Here the CDR3 DNA reads TGTGCCAGCAGCCAAGAAAGGCGGTCCGGGGAGCAGTTCTTC. This translates into CASSQERRSGEQFF.